A selection of T cell receptor beta chains follows, all from one sample in a study of HIV-infected patients and healthy controls. A single record per CDR3 protein comes from TCRdb applying MiXCR to the 5' RACE reads. This sample has 9,500 to 15,000 distinct CDR3 sequences, with 9.3% found just once. The input for sequencing was blood, taken before antiretroviral therapy. These receptors were obtained from an adult with HIV infection. The donor label of this sample is uncertain. The conserved cysteine and the conserved F or W are not part of the CDR3 here. Fields, in order: J gene, V gene, CDR3 protein.

TRBJ2-5 | TRBV11-2 | ASNIRGRTETQY
TRBJ2-5 | TRBV7-3 | ASSLVGTETQY
TRBJ1-5 | TRBV7-2 | ASSRRVNQPQH
TRBJ2-2 | TRBV19 | ASSKGDVGTGELF
TRBJ1-2 | TRBV5-6 | ASSFSLYSTGGNHGYT
TRBJ2-7 | TRBV30 | AWNRLAGGGEQY
TRBJ1-1 | TRBV10-1 | ASSDEGLSEAF
TRBJ2-1 | TRBV6-2/TRBV6-3 | ATQGALINNEQF
TRBJ1-4 | TRBV5-1 | ASSPTGITTNEKLF
TRBJ1-2 | TRBV29-1 | SVERNGDYGYT
TRBJ1-2 | TRBV24-1 | ATSDSRKFYGYT
TRBJ2-5 | TRBV30 | AWVGQGQETQY
TRBJ2-7 | TRBV29-1 | SARGAAGYEQY
TRBJ1-1 | TRBV18 | ASSPRGQGHTEAF
TRBJ2-1 | TRBV5-1 | ASSLVGTPYNEQF
TRBJ2-1 | TRBV10-2 | ASSFLDAINEQF
TRBJ2-7 | TRBV11-2 | ASSLGGQGYYEQY
TRBJ2-7 | TRBV12-3/TRBV12-4 | ASSLRLAGYEQY
TRBJ2-5 | TRBV12-3/TRBV12-4 | ASSLSQGLGETQY
TRBJ2-2 | TRBV6-2/TRBV6-3 | ASSYASYNTGELF
TRBJ2-7 | TRBV5-1 | ASSEEDRQTYEQY
TRBJ1-4 | TRBV4-2 | ASSQDRGAQGEKLF
TRBJ1-2 | TRBV5-1 | ASSFETLSYGYT
TRBJ1-1 | TRBV4-2 | ASSQAGLEAF
TRBJ2-5 | TRBV7-3 | ASSLSGGFQETQY
TRBJ2-5 | TRBV12-3/TRBV12-4 | ASSRLAGGLKETQY
TRBJ1-5 | TRBV5-6 | ASSQWSNQPQH
TRBJ1-2 | TRBV3-1 | ASSQGTHGYT
TRBJ2-2 | TRBV6-5 | ASSLMVSGGVANTGELF
TRBJ1-1 | TRBV6-1 | ASYQKGLRTEAF
TRBJ2-2 | TRBV29-1 | SVDGDQNTGELF
TRBJ2-5 | TRBV30 | AWSLGSKETQY